The 32 T cell receptor beta chains below come from one sample, sequenced in a study of shared clonotypes between healthy human individuals. The naive CD8 population came from CD45RO-negative cells selected for CCR7, without terminally differentiated effector memory CD45RA+ cells. Generated by immunoSEQ multiplex PCR, the TCRdb table keeps only in-frame clones and is missing some. The sample lists fewer than 700,000 clones, 85% to 95% occurring once. The sequenced material came from naive CD8+ T cells sorted from blood. Receptors were obtained from a woman aged 25 to 45 in good health.

J is TRBJ2-1 and V is TRBV7-8; D is possibly TRBD2 (6 bases). V was pared by 3 bases and J by 8 bases, with 11 bases between. This CDR3 has 13 amino acids. Germline CDR1 SGHVS, CDR2 FQNEAQ. CDR3 nucleotide sequence: TGTGCCAGCAGCTTTGTACGCGGGGATGAGCAGTTCTTC. Amino acid sequence: CASSFVRGDEQFF. Combining the CDR3 with reference TRBV7-8 and TRBJ2-1 gives the whole variable domain GAGVSQSPRYKVAKRGQDVALRCDPISGHVSLFWYQQALGQGPEFLTYFQNEAQLDKSGLPSDRFFAERPEGSVSTLKIQRTQQEDSAVYLCASSFVRGDEQFFGPGTRLTVL.

This clone was detected only once. The chain employs TRBV4-1 and TRBJ2-7; the match to TRBD1 covers 7 bases. The ends lost 4 bases at V and 1 base at J; junction bases unmatched: 7. Germline V gives CDR1 MGHRA, CDR2 YSYEKL. The CDR3 sequence is 15 residues long. In nucleotides, the CDR3 is TGCGCCAGCAGCCCCAGACAGGGTGGGTCCTACGAGCAGTACTTC. Residues: CASSPRQGGSYEQYF.

The genes are TRBV7-9 and TRBJ1-3; TRBD1 matches 8 bases. CDR1 is SEHNR, CDR2 FQNEAQ, per germline (reference sequence). The CDR3 sequence is 17 residues long. Trimming removed 0 bases from V and 0 bases from J; junction bases left unmatched: 4. The CDR3 here is CASSLADRAVSGNTIYF. CDR3 DNA: TGTGCCAGCAGCTTAGCGGACAGGGCTGTCTCTGGAAACACCATATATTTT.

V and J are TRBV10-1 and TRBJ2-7; D remains ambiguous. V was trimmed by 4 bases and J by 5 bases, leaving 12 bases between them. CDR1 is WNHNN and CDR2 is SYGVQD in the germline V gene (reference sequence). The CDR3 length is 13 residues. CDR3 sequence (DNA): TGCGCCAGCAGTGTCGGGCAGTGGAACGAGCAGTACTTC. Protein product: CASSVGQWNEQYF.

The chain recombines TRBV28 with TRBJ1-2; D possibly corresponds to TRBD1 (5 bases). The CDR3 runs 15 residues. V gave up 5 bases and J gave up 3 bases, with 16 bases separating them. Germline lookup yields CDR1 MDHEN and CDR2 SYDVKM. The CDR3 nucleotides are TGTGCCAGCAGTCCTGGGCGGGACGGCTACTATGGCTACACCTTC. Residues: CASSPGRDGYYGYTF.

The chain carries TRBV7-6 and TRBJ2-5; 8 nucleotides align to TRBD1. The end of the DNA aligns better with TRBJ2-7, so the J call may be wrong. Germline V gene lookup returns CDR1 SGHVS and CDR2 FNYEAQ. The CDR3 loop spans 12 amino acids. CDR3 in amino acids: CATGQGPYEQYF. Written as DNA, the CDR3 is TGTGCCACCGGACAGGGCCCCTACGAGCAGTACTTC.

V gene TRBV5-8 combines with J gene TRBJ1-1; D is undetermined. Per germline, CDR1 SGHTS and CDR2 YDEGEE. The CDR3 totals 13 residues. V was clipped by 2 bases and J by 0 bases, with 5 bases between them. CDR3 residues: CASSFQVNTEAFF. CDR3 nucleotides: TGTGCCAGCAGCTTTCAGGTGAACACTGAAGCTTTCTTT.

This clone was seen once. V usage is TRBV19 and J usage is TRBJ2-7; unclear D gene. Germline values: CDR1 LNHDA, CDR2 SQIVND (reference sequence). CDR3 length: 13 amino acids. V shed 3 bases and J shed 4 bases, with 10 bases lying between them. The CDR3 spells CASSMGGPYEQYF. In DNA form, the CDR3 reads TGTGCCAGTAGTATGGGCGGACCTTACGAGCAGTACTTC.

V usage is TRBV28 and J usage is TRBJ2-2; 8 nucleotides line up with TRBD2. V was pared by 5 bases and J by 4 bases, with 6 bases of the junction left unmatched. CDR3 size: 15 residues. Per germline, CDR1 MDHEN and CDR2 SYDVKM. The CDR3 bases are TGTGCCAGCAGTACCAGCGGGGGACCCACCGGGGAGCTGTTTTTT. Translated: CASSTSGGPTGELFF.

The chain couples TRBV28 to TRBJ1-4; D may be TRBD1 (5 bases). From germline, CDR1 is MDHEN and CDR2 SYDVKM. This CDR3 has 13 amino acids. Deletions cut 7 bases from V and 14 bases from J, with 20 bases between. The CDR3 sequence is CASTNGADQRLFF. CDR3 bases: TGTGCCAGCACAAATGGGGCCGATCAACGGCTGTTTTTT.

The CDR3 DNA is TGTGCCAGCTCACCAGCCAGGGGGCCCTTTACATACGAGCAGTACTTC. Translation gives CASSPARGPFTYEQYF. V is TRBV18 and J is TRBJ2-7; 8 bases match TRBD1. V was clipped by 2 bases and J by 4 bases; unmatched bases: 10. The CDR3 runs 16 residues. Germline values: CDR1 KGHSH, CDR2 LQKENI.

The chain combines TRBV4-1 with TRBJ2-7; 9 bases are a match to TRBD2. Germline CDR1 reads MGHRA; CDR2 reads YSYEKL. The CDR3 runs 16 residues. The V and J ends lost 1 base and 2 bases, in that order; junction bases with no gene match: 6. CDR3 in amino acids: CASSQGALAGAYEQYF. The CDR3, as DNA: TGCGCCAGCAGCCAAGGGGCCTTAGCGGGAGCCTACGAGCAGTACTTC.

This clone was recorded once. The chain links TRBV7-9 to TRBJ2-7; D possibly corresponds to TRBD1 (5 bases). The germline V and J ends were trimmed by 2 bases and 4 bases, with 9 bases remaining between them. Germline CDR1 reads SEHNR; CDR2 reads FQNEAQ (reference sequence). The CDR3 loop spans 13 amino acids. This CDR3 is CASSLRAGYEQYF. CDR3 in DNA: TGTGCCAGCAGCTTAAGAGCAGGGTACGAGCAGTACTTC.

This sequence joins TRBV6-1 and TRBJ2-7; D might be TRBD1 or TRBD2, each matching 5 bases. This CDR3 region has 14 residues. Germline V gives CDR1 MNHNS, CDR2 SASEGT. Trimming shortened V by 2 bases and J by 5 bases, and 13 bases separated the two germline ends. The CDR3 nucleotides are TGTGCCAGCAGTGAACCGGGACCGGACGACGAGCAGTACTTC. This gives the protein CASSEPGPDDEQYF.

This chain connects TRBV5-8 to TRBJ2-7, with a tentative D call TRBD2 (6 bases). The V and J ends lost 7 bases and 10 bases respectively, with 18 bases between them. The CDR3 contains 12 residues. Germline CDR1 SGHTS, CDR2 YDEGEE. This chain's CDR3 is CASPRGGLAQYF. The CDR3 DNA sequence: TGTGCCAGCCCCCGTGGGGGGTTGGCACAGTACTTC.

The gene calls are TRBV25-1 and TRBJ2-3; D is undetermined. The V gene lost 5 bases and the J gene lost 3 bases, with 9 bases spanning the gap. Germline V gives CDR1 MGHDK, CDR2 SYGVNS. The CDR3 consists of 13 residues. CDR3 loop: CASSMQSTDTQYF. CDR3 nucleotide sequence: TGTGCCAGCAGTATGCAGTCTACAGATACGCAGTATTTT.

The chain links TRBV2 to TRBJ1-1; a weak D match, TRBD1 (6 bases). Germline V gene sequence: CDR1 SNHLY, CDR2 FYNNEI. V gave up 9 bases and J gave up 6 bases, with 14 bases separating them. This CDR3 has 12 residues. The CDR3 DNA follows: TGTGCCAGAGGGACATCACTGGCTGAAGCTTTCTTT. Translation: CARGTSLAEAFF.

The rearrangement joins TRBV25-1 to TRBJ1-5; 9 bases match TRBD1. Germline V gene lookup returns CDR1 MGHDK and CDR2 SYGVNS. Trimming cost V 8 bases and J 6 bases; bases outside gene matches: 17. The CDR3 is made up of 17 amino acids. CDR3 sequence (DNA): TGTGCCAGCGTGGGGTGGAACCAACAGGGGGCGATTCAGCCCCAGCATTTT. This gives the protein CASVGWNQQGAIQPQHF.

The V call is TRBV5-6, the J call TRBJ1-1; no clear D. This CDR3 comprises 14 residues. The germline CDR1 and CDR2 sequences are SGHDT and YYEEEE. The ends were cut back, 5 bases at V and 1 base at J, with 12 bases in the middle. CDR3: CASRVTGGNTEAFF. The CDR3 region has the DNA TGTGCCAGCAGGGTGACCGGAGGGAACACTGAAGCTTTCTTT.

The chain carries TRBV28 and TRBJ2-7, with D possibly TRBD2 on 5 matching bases. Looked up from germline, CDR1 is MDHEN and CDR2 is SYDVKM. V lost 5 bases, J lost 6 bases, and 17 bases lay in between. This CDR3 contains 14 residues. The chain's CDR3 is CASSPVVGAFEQYF. As DNA, the CDR3 is TGTGCCAGCAGTCCAGTGGTGGGAGCCTTCGAGCAGTACTTC.

This clone occurred once. Here the CDR3 reads CASSYSKGASNEQFF. CDR3 coding DNA: TGTGCCAGCAGTTACTCGAAGGGAGCTTCCAATGAGCAGTTCTTC. The chain employs TRBV6-6 and TRBJ2-1; maybe TRBD2 (5 bases). The V gene's germline CDR1 is MNHNY and CDR2 SVGAGI (reference sequence). V was shortened by 0 bases and J by 6 bases, with 12 bases between the two germline ends. The CDR3 spans 15 residues.

The genes are TRBV5-6 and TRBJ1-4; 8 bases line up with TRBD1. The CDR3 length is 14 residues. In germline, CDR1 is SGHDT, CDR2 YYEEEE. Unmatched junction bases numbered 3, after V lost 0 bases and J lost 8 bases. The CDR3 loop is CASSLAGQAEKLFF. In nucleotides, the CDR3 is TGTGCCAGCAGCTTGGCGGGACAGGCGGAAAAACTGTTTTTT.

The chain has TRBV9 and TRBJ2-1, with 7 bases fitting TRBD2. The CDR3 consists of 15 residues. The V segment lost 3 bases and the J segment 3 bases; nucleotides outside the gene matches: 6. The V gene's germline CDR1 is SGDLS and CDR2 YYNGEE. This CDR3 is CASSGAGLNYNEQFF. The CDR3 bases are TGTGCCAGCAGCGGAGCGGGACTTAACTACAATGAGCAGTTCTTC.

The gene calls are TRBV7-9 and TRBJ2-3; D is unresolved. Germline lookup yields CDR1 SEHNR and CDR2 FQNEAQ (reference sequence). The length of the CDR3 is 16 residues. Trimming left V 2 bases short and J 0 bases short, with 12 bases between. The CDR3 nucleotides are TGTGCCAGCAGCTTAATGCCAGAGACTAGCACAGATACGCAGTATTTT. Protein sequence: CASSLMPETSTDTQYF.

CDR3 loop: CASREGGRENTEAFF. CDR3 DNA: TGCGCCAGCCGGGAGGGGGGGCGCGAGAACACTGAAGCTTTCTTT. The chain joins TRBV5-1 to TRBJ1-1; maybe TRBD1 (6 bases). Germline V lookup: CDR1 SGHRS, CDR2 YFSETQ. The CDR3 is made up of 15 amino acids. V was trimmed by 7 bases and J by 1 base, leaving 17 bases between them.

This chain joins TRBV9 and TRBJ2-2; no reliable D call. Trimming removed 4 bases from V and 5 bases from J, with 12 bases in between. There are 14 residues in the CDR3. Germline CDR1 and CDR2: SGDLS and YYNGEE. The CDR3 here is CASSPPELTGELFF. Here the CDR3 DNA reads TGTGCCAGCAGCCCACCGGAACTAACCGGGGAGCTGTTTTTT. Looking up the rest from reference TRBV9 and TRBJ2-2 gives the full variable domain: DSGVTQTPKHLITATGQRVTLRCSPRSGDLSVYWYQQSLDQGLQFLIQYYNGEERAKGNILERFSAQQFPDLHSELNLSSLELGDSALYFCASSPPELTGELFFGEGSRLTVL.

V gene TRBV27 combines with J gene TRBJ2-1; D unresolved. Germline-derived CDR1 and CDR2 are MNHEY and SMNVEV (reference sequence). Trimming left V 5 bases short and J 0 bases short, with 8 bases between. This CDR3 contains 14 residues. CDR3 in amino acids: CASSPLDSYNEQFF. The CDR3 DNA reads as TGTGCCAGCAGTCCTTTGGACTCCTACAATGAGCAGTTCTTC.

The chain has TRBV7-7 and TRBJ2-7; TRBD2 is a possible D gene (6 bases). CDR1 is SSHAT, CDR2 FNYEAQ, per germline (reference sequence). This CDR3 is built from 14 residues. Trimming removed 5 bases from V and 2 bases from J, with 13 bases in between. CDR3 DNA: TGTGCCAGCAGCCCCGCGGAGGGGCCCTACGAGCAGTACTTC. Encoded protein: CASSPAEGPYEQYF.

The CDR3 DNA reads as TGTGCCAGCAGCCAACGGGGGACCATCGACTATGGCTACACCTTC. It translates to CASSQRGTIDYGYTF. The rearrangement uses TRBV5-5 and TRBJ1-2, with D maybe TRBD1 (5 bases). Germline CDR1 and CDR2: SGHKS and YYEKEE (reference sequence). The length of the CDR3 is 15 residues. V lost 4 bases to trimming and J lost 3 bases, with 16 bases between them.

This chain joins TRBV7-2 and TRBJ2-7, with a weak D call TRBD2 (5 bases). Trimming shortened V by 1 base and J by 5 bases, and 15 bases separated the two germline ends. Germline V gives CDR1 SGHTA, CDR2 FQGNSA. This CDR3 contains 15 residues. The CDR3 loop reads CASSLEEGLADEQYF. CDR3 coding DNA: TGTGCCAGCAGCTTAGAAGAGGGCCTGGCCGACGAGCAGTACTTC.

The rearrangement links TRBV7-8 to TRBJ2-1; perhaps TRBD2 as D (5 bases). The V gene lost 5 bases and the J gene lost 3 bases, with 23 bases spanning the gap. CDR3 length: 18 amino acids. Per the germline V gene, CDR1 is SGHVS and CDR2 is FQNEAQ. CDR3 loop: CASSPRHVVGANYNEQFF. CDR3 sequence (DNA): TGTGCCAGCAGCCCCCGCCATGTGGTGGGAGCAAACTACAATGAGCAGTTCTTC.

This clone was detected a few times. The chain joins TRBV4-1 to TRBJ1-5; D is uncertain. Trimming left V 0 bases short and J 6 bases short, with 15 bases between. This CDR3 has 16 residues. The germline gives CDR1 MGHRA, CDR2 YSYEKL. The CDR3 region is CASSQDLTGTSQPQHF. CDR3 nucleotide sequence: TGCGCCAGCAGCCAAGATCTTACGGGAACGAGTCAGCCCCAGCATTTT.